Listed below are T cell receptor beta chains from one sample, sequenced in a study of shared clonotypes between healthy human individuals. The repertoire was sequenced with immunoSEQ multiplex PCR; TCRdb's copy has only in-frame clones and lacks some. The data contain about 1 million clones, around 74% of them seen just once; the ten biggest clones take up less than 1.5%. Source material: memory CD4+ T cells sorted from blood. The receptors here all came from a man younger than 35 in good health. The CDR3 runs from the conserved cysteine through the conserved F or W. Each record gives: clone size, J gene, D gene, V gene, CDR3 DNA, CDR3 protein. D genes are given only for firm matches. Where a row states a size, it is once, few, many or the class of an expanded clone; other rows omit it.

clone size: .; J gene: TRBJ1-4; D gene: .; V gene: TRBV19; CDR3 DNA: TGTGCCAGTAGTATAAGGGCAACTAATGAAAAACTGTTTTTT; CDR3 protein: CASSIRATNEKLFF
clone size: .; J gene: TRBJ2-1; D gene: TRBD2; V gene: TRBV29-1; CDR3 DNA: TGCAGCCTACGAAAAGCGGGAGTCAGCTCCTACAATGAGCAGTTCTTC; CDR3 protein: CSLRKAGVSSYNEQFF
clone size: .; J gene: TRBJ2-3; D gene: TRBD2; V gene: TRBV2; CDR3 DNA: TGTGCCAGCAAGACTAGCGGGGGCACAGATACGCAGTATTTT; CDR3 protein: CASKTSGGTDTQYF
clone size: few; J gene: TRBJ1-1; D gene: TRBD1; V gene: TRBV10-3; CDR3 DNA: TGTGCCATCAGAGGGACAGGGAACACTGAAGCTTTCTTT; CDR3 protein: CAIRGTGNTEAFF
clone size: few; J gene: TRBJ1-1; D gene: .; V gene: TRBV4-1; CDR3 DNA: TGCGCCAGCAGTCGAACGAGAACTGAAGCTTTCTTT; CDR3 protein: CASSRTRTEAFF
clone size: .; J gene: TRBJ2-3; D gene: .; V gene: TRBV6-1; CDR3 DNA: TGTGCCAGCACCAGGACGTCCACAGATACGCAGTATTTT; CDR3 protein: CASTRTSTDTQYF
clone size: .; J gene: TRBJ1-5; D gene: .; V gene: TRBV2; CDR3 DNA: TGTGCCAGCAGTGATTTAGGGGCGGGCAATCAGCCCCAGCATTTT; CDR3 protein: CASSDLGAGNQPQHF
clone size: .; J gene: TRBJ1-6; D gene: .; V gene: TRBV11-2; CDR3 DNA: TGTGCCAGCAGCTCAATCCGACAGGCCTATAATTCACCCCTCCACTTT; CDR3 protein: CASSSIRQAYNSPLHF
clone size: .; J gene: TRBJ1-3; D gene: .; V gene: TRBV28; CDR3 DNA: TGTGCCAGCAGTCCCGGGGGGGGGACTGGAAACACCATATATTTT; CDR3 protein: CASSPGGGTGNTIYF
clone size: .; J gene: TRBJ1-4; D gene: .; V gene: TRBV7-2; CDR3 DNA: TGTGCCAGCAGCTGGAGGGGCTTAGATGAAAAACTGTTTTTT; CDR3 protein: CASSWRGLDEKLFF
clone size: many; J gene: TRBJ1-6; D gene: .; V gene: TRBV11-2; CDR3 DNA: TGTGCCAGCAGCCCAGAGGTTCCACCCCTCCACTTT; CDR3 protein: CASSPEVPPLHF
clone size: .; J gene: TRBJ2-5; D gene: .; V gene: TRBV5-1; CDR3 DNA: TGCGCCAGCAGCCCTGGCGGTGACGGGACCTGGGGAGAGACCCAGTACTTC; CDR3 protein: CASSPGGDGTWGETQYF
clone size: .; J gene: TRBJ1-6; D gene: .; V gene: TRBV30; CDR3 DNA: TGTGCCTGGAGTGCCCAGGGGATCTATAATTCACCCCTCCACTTT; CDR3 protein: CAWSAQGIYNSPLHF
clone size: .; J gene: TRBJ2-1; D gene: TRBD2; V gene: TRBV5-4; CDR3 DNA: TGTGCCAGCAGCCAGCGGGGGGGGAATGAGCAGTTCTTC; CDR3 protein: CASSQRGGNEQFF
clone size: once; J gene: TRBJ2-2; D gene: .; V gene: TRBV18; CDR3 DNA: TGTGCCAGCTCACTGTTCCGCGAAACCGGGGAGCTGTTTTTT; CDR3 protein: CASSLFRETGELFF
clone size: .; J gene: TRBJ2-1; D gene: .; V gene: TRBV18; CDR3 DNA: TGTGCCAGCTCACCTAGACAAGATGAGCAGTTCTTC; CDR3 protein: CASSPRQDEQFF
clone size: once; J gene: TRBJ2-7; D gene: .; V gene: TRBV7-2; CDR3 DNA: TGTGCCAGCAGCTCAAATTTCGGGGGGCGCGCAGTGTACTTC; CDR3 protein: CASSSNFGGRAVYF
clone size: .; J gene: TRBJ1-6; D gene: TRBD1; V gene: TRBV10-3; CDR3 DNA: TGTGCCATCAGTGAGTACGTGGGACAGGGGTCACCCCTCCACTTT; CDR3 protein: CAISEYVGQGSPLHF
clone size: .; J gene: TRBJ1-1; D gene: TRBD1; V gene: TRBV6-5; CDR3 DNA: TGTGCCAGCAGCCGAGACAGGGAGACTGAAGCTTTCTTT; CDR3 protein: CASSRDRETEAFF
clone size: .; J gene: TRBJ2-2; D gene: TRBD2; V gene: TRBV30; CDR3 DNA: TGTGCCTGGACTGTAGCGGGATCGAACACCGGGGAGCTGTTTTTT; CDR3 protein: CAWTVAGSNTGELFF
clone size: .; J gene: TRBJ2-7; D gene: .; V gene: TRBV28; CDR3 DNA: TGTGCCAGCAGCAGGAGGGCCGAGCAGTACTTC; CDR3 protein: CASSRRAEQYF
clone size: .; J gene: TRBJ2-2; D gene: .; V gene: TRBV10-3; CDR3 DNA: TGTGCCATCAGTGACCAAATTTACACCGGGGAGCTGTTTTTT; CDR3 protein: CAISDQIYTGELFF
clone size: few; J gene: TRBJ1-1; D gene: .; V gene: TRBV9; CDR3 DNA: TGTGCCAGCAGCGTAACGATGAACACTGAAGCTTTCTTT; CDR3 protein: CASSVTMNTEAFF
clone size: .; J gene: TRBJ1-5; D gene: .; V gene: TRBV30; CDR3 DNA: TGTGCCTGGAGACCTCAGGGTTTTAATCAGCCCCAGCATTTT; CDR3 protein: CAWRPQGFNQPQHF
clone size: .; J gene: TRBJ1-4; D gene: .; V gene: TRBV4-2; CDR3 DNA: TGTGCCAGCAGCCCCAACCGGGGAGGAGGGTTCGAAAAACTGTTTTTT; CDR3 protein: CASSPNRGGGFEKLFF
clone size: .; J gene: TRBJ2-1; D gene: .; V gene: TRBV7-9; CDR3 DNA: TGTGCCAGCAGCTTAGATAGCCTAGCTTATGAGCAGTTCTTC; CDR3 protein: CASSLDSLAYEQFF
clone size: once; J gene: TRBJ2-7; D gene: .; V gene: TRBV21-1; CDR3 DNA: TGTGCCAGCAGCGCGGGACTCCGTTACGAGCAGTACTTC; CDR3 protein: CASSAGLRYEQYF
clone size: .; J gene: TRBJ2-2; D gene: .; V gene: TRBV10-3; CDR3 DNA: TGTGCCATCAGTGATATGGTAGGGAGTAACACCGGGGAGCTGTTTTTT; CDR3 protein: CAISDMVGSNTGELFF
clone size: .; J gene: TRBJ2-2; D gene: .; V gene: TRBV7-2; CDR3 DNA: TGTGCCAGCAGCTTCCAGGTCTTGGACACCGGGGAGCTGTTTTTT; CDR3 protein: CASSFQVLDTGELFF
clone size: .; J gene: TRBJ1-1; D gene: TRBD1; V gene: TRBV5-1; CDR3 DNA: TGCGCCAGCAGAACGGGACAGGCGAACACTGAAGCTTTCTTT; CDR3 protein: CASRTGQANTEAFF
clone size: .; J gene: TRBJ1-3; D gene: .; V gene: TRBV2; CDR3 DNA: TGTGCCAGCAGTGATCTTCAAGGGGGGGGAAACACCATATATTTT; CDR3 protein: CASSDLQGGGNTIYF
clone size: .; J gene: TRBJ2-2; D gene: TRBD2; V gene: TRBV5-1; CDR3 DNA: TGCGCCAGCAGCCCGAATCAGGCAGCGGGAGGTCCCACCGGGGAGCTGTTTTTT; CDR3 protein: CASSPNQAAGGPTGELFF
clone size: .; J gene: TRBJ2-1; D gene: TRBD2; V gene: TRBV10-1; CDR3 DNA: TGCGCCAGCAGTGAGTCCGGACTAGCGGGAGATCGGTCCTACAATGAGCAGTTCTTC; CDR3 protein: CASSESGLAGDRSYNEQFF
clone size: .; J gene: TRBJ2-3; D gene: .; V gene: TRBV20-1; CDR3 DNA: TGCAGTGCCTCCGGGGCAGATACGCAGTATTTT; CDR3 protein: CSASGADTQYF
clone size: few; J gene: TRBJ1-1; D gene: .; V gene: TRBV11-2; CDR3 DNA: TGTGCCAGCAGCGGGATTGAAGCTTTCTTT; CDR3 protein: CASSGIEAFF
clone size: .; J gene: TRBJ2-2; D gene: TRBD2; V gene: TRBV19; CDR3 DNA: TGTGCCAGTAGTCAGAGCGGGAGGACCGGGGAGCTGTTTTTT; CDR3 protein: CASSQSGRTGELFF
clone size: .; J gene: TRBJ1-6; D gene: .; V gene: TRBV30; CDR3 DNA: TGTGCCTGGAGGGGCTTCGTGGCTTTCTCCAATAATTCACCCCTCCACTTT; CDR3 protein: CAWRGFVAFSNNSPLHF
clone size: .; J gene: TRBJ1-3; D gene: TRBD1; V gene: TRBV9; CDR3 DNA: TGTGCCAGCAGCCAGGGACAGGAGAGCTCTGGAAACACCATATATTTT; CDR3 protein: CASSQGQESSGNTIYF